This entry features one T cell receptor beta chain sequence. The data stem from a study of blood T cell repertoires in COVID-19. Study-wide context: COVID-19 samples collected from the United States, Italy and Spain covered acute and convalescent phases. PBMCs, B-cell-depleted T cells, or T cells provided the cDNA or gDNA that made up the material.

Assay: immunoSEQ multiplex PCR; the TCRdb copy retains only in-frame clones and omits some. The data hold 200,000 to 250,000 clones, with 70% to 90% observed a single time. The TCR comes from a man between 18 and 35 years old with active or convalescent COVID-19. The specimen was peripheral blood.

In nucleotides, the CDR3 is TGCGCCAGCAGCTTGGAGAACTTACTCTCCTACGAGCAGTACTTC. Translated: CASSLENLLSYEQYF. The rearrangement links TRBV5-1 to TRBJ2-7; D remains ambiguous. This CDR3 has 15 residues. Germline V gene sequence: CDR1 SGHRS, CDR2 YFSETQ. Trimming shortened V by 0 bases and J by 0 bases, and 10 bases separated the two germline ends.